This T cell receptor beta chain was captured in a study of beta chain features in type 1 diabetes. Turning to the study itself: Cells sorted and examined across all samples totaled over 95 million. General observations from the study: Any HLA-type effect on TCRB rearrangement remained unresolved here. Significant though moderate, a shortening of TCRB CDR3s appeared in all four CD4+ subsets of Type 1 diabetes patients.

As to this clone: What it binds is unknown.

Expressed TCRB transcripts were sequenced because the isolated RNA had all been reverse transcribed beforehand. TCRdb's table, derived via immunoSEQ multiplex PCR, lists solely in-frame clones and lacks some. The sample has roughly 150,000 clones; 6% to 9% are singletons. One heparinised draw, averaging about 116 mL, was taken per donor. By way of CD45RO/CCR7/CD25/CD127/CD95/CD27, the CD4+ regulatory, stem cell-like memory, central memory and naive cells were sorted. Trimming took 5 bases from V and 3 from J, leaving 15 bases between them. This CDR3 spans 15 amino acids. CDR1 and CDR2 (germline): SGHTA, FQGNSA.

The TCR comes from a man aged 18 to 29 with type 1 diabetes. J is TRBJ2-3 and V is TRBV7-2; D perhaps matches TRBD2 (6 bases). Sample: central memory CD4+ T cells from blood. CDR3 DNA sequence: TGTGCCAGCAGCCTCGGCGCGGGGAAGACAGATACGCAGTATTTT. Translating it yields CASSLGAGKTDTQYF.